This TCR beta chain was found in a study of T cells in Graves' hyperthyroidism and ophthalmopathy. CDR3 length: 15 residues. Germline CDR1 is SGDLS and CDR2 is YYNGEE. The ends were cut back, 0 bases at V and 8 bases at J, with 15 bases in the middle. What was amplified from RNA transcripts were TCR beta CDR3 regions. An initial round of RT-PCR targeting the TCR CDR3 relied on the HTBI primer set. TCRdb passed the multiplex PCR reads through MiXCR, listing each CDR3 protein once. The table lists about 560,000 distinct CDR3 sequences, around 16% of them singletons. Stable Graves' hyperthyroidism denoted no ophthalmopathy progression over 18 months. Diagnoses rested on clinical symptoms, serum thyroxine and TRAb, thyroid ultrasound and orbital computed tomography.

This rearrangement joins TRBV9 to TRBJ2-1; the D is unclear. The specimen was blood. This TCR derives from a woman in her 30s with Graves' hyperthyroidism. The CDR3 loop is CASSVVTRPRDEQFF. In nucleotides, the CDR3 is TGTGCCAGCAGCGTAGTTACCAGGCCTAGGGATGAGCAGTTCTTC.